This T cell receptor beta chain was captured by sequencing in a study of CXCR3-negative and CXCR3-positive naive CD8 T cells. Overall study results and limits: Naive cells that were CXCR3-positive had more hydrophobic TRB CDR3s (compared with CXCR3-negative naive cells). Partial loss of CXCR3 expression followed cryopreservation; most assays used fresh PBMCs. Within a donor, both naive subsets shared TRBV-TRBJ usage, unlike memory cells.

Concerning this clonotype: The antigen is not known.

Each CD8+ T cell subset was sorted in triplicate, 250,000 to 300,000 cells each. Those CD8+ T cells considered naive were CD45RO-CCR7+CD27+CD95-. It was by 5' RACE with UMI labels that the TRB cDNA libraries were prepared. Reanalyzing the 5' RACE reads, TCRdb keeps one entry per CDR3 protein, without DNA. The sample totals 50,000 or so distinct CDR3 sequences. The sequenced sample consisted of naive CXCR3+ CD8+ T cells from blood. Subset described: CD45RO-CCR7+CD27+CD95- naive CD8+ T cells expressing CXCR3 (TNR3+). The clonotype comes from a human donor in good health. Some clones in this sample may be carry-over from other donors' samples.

This CDR3 is CASIGRDREPIEQFF. The rearrangement uses TRBV6-5 and TRBJ2-1; lacking DNA, the TRBD1 call made by TCRdb goes unchecked. The CDR3 runs 15 residues. The germline gives CDR1 MNHEY, CDR2 SVGAGI.